A single sample is the source of the 24 T cell receptor beta chains below, sequenced in a study of cytomegalovirus exposure and HLA in healthy donors. This PCR relied on a set of 60 Vbeta primers and 13 Jbeta primers. Clones were sequenced by immunoSEQ multiplex PCR, and TCRdb holds only the in-frame ones, with some missing. Of under 150,000 clones listed, 75% to 90% are singletons. Sequenced input: PBMCs. These receptors all stem from a male donor in good health and CMV-seronegative.

The genes are TRBV29-1 and TRBJ2-1; TRBD2 matches at 9 bases. This CDR3 contains 15 residues. The V gene end was trimmed by 5 bases and the J gene end by 4 bases; junction bases not matched to a gene: 9. Germline V gene lookup returns CDR1 SQVTM and CDR2 ANQGSEA. CDR3 sequence: CSVLAGLAVYNEQFF. The CDR3 DNA follows: TGCAGCGTTTTAGCGGGACTAGCAGTTTACAATGAGCAGTTCTTC.

This clone was recorded a few times. The chain links TRBV2 to TRBJ2-6; 7 bases fit TRBD1. Per the germline V gene, CDR1 is SNHLY and CDR2 is FYNNEI. V lost 8 bases, J lost 2 bases, and 6 bases stayed unmatched. The CDR3 is made up of 15 amino acids. CDR3 amino acids: CASGRDSAGANVLTF. The DNA for the CDR3 is TGTGCCAGCGGACGGGACAGTGCTGGGGCCAACGTCCTGACTTTC.

The chain joins TRBV6-6 to TRBJ2-7, with D possibly matching TRBD2 (5 bases). There are 14 residues in the CDR3. V was shortened by 7 bases and J by 2 bases, with 15 bases between the two germline ends. Looked up from germline, CDR1 is MNHNY and CDR2 is SVGAGI (reference sequence). The CDR3 reads CASTPAGSPYEQYF. CDR3 bases: TGTGCCAGCACCCCAGCTGGGAGCCCCTACGAGCAGTACTTC.

The CDR3 loop is CASSLNQGDTEAFF. Written as DNA, the CDR3 is TGTGCCAGCAGCTTAAATCAGGGGGACACTGAAGCTTTCTTT. This chain connects TRBV7-9 to TRBJ1-1, with 7 bases matching TRBD1. The J segment lost 3 bases and the V segment lost 2 bases, leaving 3 bases of the junction unmatched. CDR3 length: 14 amino acids. CDR1 SEHNR and CDR2 FQNEAQ come from the germline V gene (reference sequence).

The chain is built from TRBV5-1 and TRBJ2-3; 8 bases map to TRBD2. The CDR3 has 13 residues. V was clipped by 5 bases and J by 4 bases; unmatched bases: 3. Germline V CDR1 and CDR2: SGHRS, YFSETQ. CDR3 DNA: TGCGCCAGCAGGCCAGCGGGAGCAGATACGCAGTATTTT. Translation: CASRPAGADTQYF.

J is TRBJ1-2 and V is TRBV28; D possibly corresponds to TRBD1 (6 bases). Germline V gene data show CDR1 as MDHEN and CDR2 as SYDVKM. V was trimmed by 5 bases and J by 10 bases, leaving 11 bases between them. This CDR3 contains 11 residues. Here the CDR3 reads CASSPPGDYTF. In DNA form, the CDR3 reads TGTGCCAGCAGTCCTCCAGGGGACTACACCTTC.

In this sample, this clone turned up a few times. The rearrangement uses TRBV5-5 and TRBJ1-1; D not resolved. In germline, CDR1 is SGHKS, CDR2 YYEKEE (reference sequence). With 6 bases removed from V and 8 bases from J, the gap between germline ends came to 17 bases. The CDR3 contains 13 residues. The chain's CDR3 is CASTLTRVGEAFF. As DNA, the CDR3 is TGTGCCAGCACACTGACCCGTGTGGGCGAAGCTTTCTTT.

The CDR3 spells CASSQRGGGSYNEQFF. CDR3 nucleotides: TGTGCCAGCAGCCAACGCGGGGGGGGCTCCTACAATGAGCAGTTCTTC. The V call is TRBV14, the J call TRBJ2-1, with 9 bases fitting TRBD2. The CDR3 extends over 16 amino acids. V was pared by 2 bases and J by 0 bases, with 2 bases of the junction left unmatched. The germline gives CDR1 SGHDN, CDR2 FVKESK.

The chain combines TRBV11-2 with TRBJ2-3, with D perhaps TRBD1 (7 bases). The CDR3 is made up of 19 amino acids. V was cut by 6 bases and J by 6 bases, with 31 bases left in between. CDR1 is SGHAT and CDR2 is FQNNGV in the germline V gene. CDR3 DNA: TGTGCCAGCAGAAGTCCAGGGGAGTTCGCGGGACAGACTCCGGATACGCAGTATTTT. It yields the protein CASRSPGEFAGQTPDTQYF.

The rearrangement links TRBV12-5 to TRBJ2-1; D possibly corresponds to TRBD2 (5 bases). The V end lost 2 bases, the J end lost 14 bases, and 22 bases lay between the germline ends. Germline CDR1 and CDR2: LGHNT and FRNRAP. The CDR3 spans 15 residues. This CDR3 reads CASGLLAFSGKRKFF. CDR3 DNA: TGTGCTAGTGGTTTGCTCGCGTTTTCGGGGAAGCGGAAGTTCTTC.

This chain joins TRBV28 and TRBJ1-5; D is undetermined. Germline V gives CDR1 MDHEN, CDR2 SYDVKM. The CDR3 consists of 13 residues. V dropped 3 bases and J dropped 7 bases, with 10 bases sitting between them. In nucleotides, the CDR3 is TGTGCCAGCAGTTTGAGTCCGTTGCAGCCCCAGCATTTT. Residues: CASSLSPLQPQHF.

The rearrangement uses TRBV11-2 and TRBJ2-7; 9 bases line up with TRBD1. This CDR3 region has 14 residues. Germline assignment: CDR1 SGHAT and CDR2 FQNNGV. V dropped 4 bases and J dropped 0; count of bases not matched to a gene: 1. The CDR3: CASSWDRVSYEQYF. The CDR3 coding sequence is TGTGCCAGCAGCTGGGACAGGGTCTCCTACGAGCAGTACTTC. Using reference TRBV11-2 and TRBJ2-7 for the parts outside the CDR3, the full variable domain is EAGVAQSPRYKIIEKRQSVAFWCNPISGHATLYWYQQILGQGPKLLIQFQNNGVVDDSQLPKDRFSAERLKGVDSTLKIQPAKLEDSAVYLCASSWDRVSYEQYFGPGTRLTVT.

The chain couples TRBV25-1 to TRBJ2-2, with TRBD1 as a possible D gene (6 bases). Germline CDR1 and CDR2: MGHDK and SYGVNS. The CDR3 loop spans 16 amino acids. V was pared by 2 bases and J by 0 bases, with 10 bases between. The CDR3 sequence: CASSENRVANTGELFF. DNA of the CDR3: TGTGCCAGCAGTGAAAACAGGGTCGCGAACACCGGGGAGCTGTTTTTT.

Concerning this clone itself: At one boundary the junction diverges from the germline segment, which might be a read error. The V gene is TRBV7-9, the J gene TRBJ2-7; 9 bases fit TRBD1. This CDR3 has 15 amino acids. The V gene's germline CDR1 is SEHNR and CDR2 FQNEAQ (reference sequence). The CDR3 protein is CSSSSEHRGRNVQYF. The CDR3 DNA follows: TGTTCCAGCAGCTCAGAACACAGGGGGCGTAATGTGCAGTACTTC. The whole variable domain, remainder taken from reference TRBV7-9 and TRBJ2-7, is DTGVSQNPRHKITKRGQNVTFRCDPISEHNRLYWYRQTLGQGPEFLTYFQNEAQLEKSRLLSDRFSAERPKGSFSTLEIQRTEQGDSAMYLCSSSSEHRGRNVQYFGPGTRLTVT.

This clone was counted once. This chain joins TRBV15 and TRBJ2-7; possible D gene TRBD1, 5 bases. Germline V lookup: CDR1 LNHNV, CDR2 YYDKDF (reference sequence). This CDR3 is 15 amino acids long. Trimming left V 7 bases short and J 4 bases short, with 20 bases between. In DNA form, the CDR3 reads TGTGCCACCACCCTTGGGGCAGGGCGGAATTACGAGCAGTACTTC. As protein: CATTLGAGRNYEQYF.

The chain uses TRBV30 and TRBJ1-3, with a weak D call TRBD1 (5 bases). The ends were cut back, 3 bases at V and 7 bases at J, with 19 bases in the middle. The V gene's germline CDR1 is GTSNPN and CDR2 SVGIG (reference sequence). The CDR3 extends over 15 amino acids. CDR3 nucleotide sequence: TGTGCCTGGAGCAGACCGGGACTCCCTCCGAACACCATATATTTT. This codes for CAWSRPGLPPNTIYF.

J is TRBJ2-1 and V is TRBV4-2; TRBD1 aligns across 11 bases. The germline V gene encodes CDR1 LGHNA and CDR2 YNFKEQ. The CDR3 runs 16 residues. With V trimmed by 0 bases and J by 7 bases, 5 bases remained unmatched. DNA for the CDR3: TGTGCCAGCAGCCAAGACCCCGGGACAGGGGGTAATGAGCAGTTCTTC. Amino acids: CASSQDPGTGGNEQFF.

The chain links TRBV9 to TRBJ2-2; D is possibly TRBD1 (5 bases). The CDR3 spans 15 residues. CDR1 and CDR2 from the germline V gene are SGDLS and YYNGEE. Trimming took off 0 bases at V and 1 base at J, with 7 bases between the two ends. The CDR3 sequence is CASSVVTGNTGELFF. CDR3 in DNA: TGTGCCAGCAGCGTAGTCACAGGGAACACCGGGGAGCTGTTTTTT. Full variable domain (outside the CDR3, taken from reference TRBV9 and TRBJ2-2): DSGVTQTPKHLITATGQRVTLRCSPRSGDLSVYWYQQSLDQGLQFLIQYYNGEERAKGNILERFSAQQFPDLHSELNLSSLELGDSALYFCASSVVTGNTGELFFGEGSRLTVL.

The rearrangement uses TRBV13 and TRBJ1-1; no firm D call. V lost 1 base, J lost 6 bases, and 9 bases lay in between. The CDR3 covers 13 residues. Germline lookup yields CDR1 PRHDT and CDR2 FYEKMQ (reference sequence). The CDR3 here is CASSLVGYPEAFF. The CDR3 DNA is TGTGCCAGCAGCTTAGTCGGGTACCCTGAAGCTTTCTTT.

V gene TRBV5-4 combines with J gene TRBJ2-5, with 11 bases matching TRBD2. Trimming at V came to 3 bases and at J to 0 bases, leaving 4 bases not matched to a gene. Germline V lookup: CDR1 SGHNT, CDR2 YYREEE (reference sequence). The CDR3 runs to 16 residues. CDR3 loop: CASSSTSGGYQETQYF. As DNA, the CDR3 is TGTGCCAGCAGCTCCACTAGCGGGGGTTACCAAGAGACCCAGTACTTC.

The chain couples TRBV5-1 to TRBJ2-3, with 8 bases matching TRBD2. Per the germline V gene, CDR1 is SGHRS and CDR2 is YFSETQ. This CDR3 is 16 amino acids long. J lost 2 bases, V lost 1 base, and 6 bases had no gene match. The CDR3 sequence: CASSLPAGGNTDTQYF. CDR3 nucleotides: TGCGCCAGCAGCTTGCCTGCGGGGGGTAACACAGATACGCAGTATTTT. Full variable domain (rest looked up from reference TRBV5-1 and TRBJ2-3): KAGVTQTPRYLIKTRGQQVTLSCSPISGHRSVSWYQQTPGQGLQFLFEYFSETQRNKGNFPGRFSGRQFSNSRSEMNVSTLELGDSALYLCASSLPAGGNTDTQYFGPGTRLTVL.

This clone is a singleton in its sample. The junction differs from germline at one of its ends, possibly a read error. The chain couples TRBV7-9 to TRBJ2-5, with 7 bases aligning to TRBD2. CDR3 size: 15 residues. Looked up from germline, CDR1 is SEHNR and CDR2 is FQNEAQ (reference sequence). Written as DNA, the CDR3 is TGTTCCAGCAGCTACCGACTAGCAAACAGGGAGACCCAGTACTTC. It encodes CSSSYRLANRETQYF.

The gene calls are TRBV10-1 and TRBJ2-3, with a tentative D call TRBD1 (5 bases). This CDR3 has 13 residues. Germline V gives CDR1 WNHNN, CDR2 SYGVQD (reference sequence). Between the trimmed V and J ends, which lost 3 bases and 3 bases, there was a span of 7 bases. CDR3 sequence (DNA): TGCGCCAGCAGTGACGGACAAACAGATACGCAGTATTTT. It specifies CASSDGQTDTQYF.

This rearrangement joins TRBV19 to TRBJ1-1, with a tentative D call TRBD1 (6 bases). V lost 5 bases, J lost 11 bases, and 21 bases lay in between. This CDR3 comprises 14 residues. Per germline, CDR1 LNHDA and CDR2 SQIVND (reference sequence). The CDR3 coding sequence is TGTGCCAGTAGTGCAACAGGGTTACCCCGAGAGGCTTTCTTT. This gives the protein CASSATGLPREAFF.